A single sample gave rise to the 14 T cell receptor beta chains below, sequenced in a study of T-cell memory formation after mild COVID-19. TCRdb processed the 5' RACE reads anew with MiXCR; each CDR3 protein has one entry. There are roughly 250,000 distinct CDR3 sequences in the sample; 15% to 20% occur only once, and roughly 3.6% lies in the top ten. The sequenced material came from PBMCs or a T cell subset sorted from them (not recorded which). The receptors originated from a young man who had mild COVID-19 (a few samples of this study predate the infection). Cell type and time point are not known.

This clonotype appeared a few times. CDR3 in DNA: TGCGCCAGCAGCCCAGGGGGAGACGGCTACACCTTC. Its protein is CASSPGGDGYTF. The chain couples TRBV5-1 to TRBJ1-2, with 7 bases fitting TRBD1. The CDR3 totals 12 residues. J lost 8 bases, V lost 4 bases, and 5 bases had no gene match. Germline V gene data show CDR1 as SGHRS and CDR2 as YFSETQ.

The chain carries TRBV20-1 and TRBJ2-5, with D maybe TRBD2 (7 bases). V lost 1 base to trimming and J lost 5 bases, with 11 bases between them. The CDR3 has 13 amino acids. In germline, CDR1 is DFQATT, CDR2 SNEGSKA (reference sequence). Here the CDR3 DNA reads TGCAGTGCTAGAGTGGCGGGGGCTGAGACCCAGTACTTC. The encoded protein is CSARVAGAETQYF.

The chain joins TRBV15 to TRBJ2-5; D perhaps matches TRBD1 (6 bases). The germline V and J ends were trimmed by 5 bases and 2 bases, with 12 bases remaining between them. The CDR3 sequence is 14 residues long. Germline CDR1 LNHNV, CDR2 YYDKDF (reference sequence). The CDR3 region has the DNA TGTGCCACCAGCGGAGGACAGAGACAAGAGACCCAGTACTTC. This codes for CATSGGQRQETQYF.

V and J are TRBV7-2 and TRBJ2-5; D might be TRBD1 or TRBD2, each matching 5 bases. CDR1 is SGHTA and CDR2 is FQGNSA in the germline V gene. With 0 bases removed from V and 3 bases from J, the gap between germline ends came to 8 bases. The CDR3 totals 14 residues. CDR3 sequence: CASSLATAEETQYF. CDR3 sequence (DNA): TGTGCCAGCAGCTTAGCGACAGCGGAAGAGACCCAGTACTTC.

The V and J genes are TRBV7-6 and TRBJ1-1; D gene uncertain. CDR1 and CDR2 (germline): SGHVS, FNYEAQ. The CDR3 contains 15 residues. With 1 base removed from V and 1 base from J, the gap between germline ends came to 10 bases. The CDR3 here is CASSLGLGRNTEAFF. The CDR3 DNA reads TGTGCCAGCAGCTTAGGTCTAGGTCGGAACACTGAAGCTTTCTTT.

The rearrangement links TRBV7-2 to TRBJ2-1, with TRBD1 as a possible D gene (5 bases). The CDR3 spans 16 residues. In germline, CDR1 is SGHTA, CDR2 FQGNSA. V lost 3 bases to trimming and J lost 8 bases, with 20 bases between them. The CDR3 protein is CASSLKRPQGWDEQFF. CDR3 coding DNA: TGTGCCAGCAGCTTGAAACGTCCCCAGGGCTGGGATGAGCAGTTCTTC.

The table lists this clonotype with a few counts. CDR3 in DNA: TGTGCCAGCAGTTACCCGCCGTATCAGCCCCAGCATTTT. Translation gives CASSYPPYQPQHF. The J gene is TRBJ1-5, the V gene TRBV6-2 or TRBV6-3; D not resolved. CDR1 is MNHEY and CDR2 is SVGEGT in the germline V gene. V lost 2 bases to trimming and J lost 5 bases, with 7 bases between them. This CDR3 has 13 residues.

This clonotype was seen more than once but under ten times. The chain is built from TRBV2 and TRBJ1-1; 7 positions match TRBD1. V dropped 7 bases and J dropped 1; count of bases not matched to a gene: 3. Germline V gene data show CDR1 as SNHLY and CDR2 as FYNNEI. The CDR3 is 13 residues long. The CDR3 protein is CASIDRENTEAFF. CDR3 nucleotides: TGTGCCAGCATTGACAGGGAGAACACTGAAGCTTTCTTT.

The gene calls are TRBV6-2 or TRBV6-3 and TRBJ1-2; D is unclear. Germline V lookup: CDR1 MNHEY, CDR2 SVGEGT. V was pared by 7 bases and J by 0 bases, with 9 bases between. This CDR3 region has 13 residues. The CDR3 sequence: CASKQGPNYGYTF. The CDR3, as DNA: TGTGCCAGCAAACAAGGCCCTAACTATGGCTACACCTTC.

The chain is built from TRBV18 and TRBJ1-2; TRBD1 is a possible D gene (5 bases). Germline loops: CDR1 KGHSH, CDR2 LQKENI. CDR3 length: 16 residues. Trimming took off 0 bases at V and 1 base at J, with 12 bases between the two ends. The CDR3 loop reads CASSPPVGTDNYGYTF. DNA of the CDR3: TGTGCCAGCTCACCACCCGTCGGGACGGATAACTATGGCTACACCTTC.

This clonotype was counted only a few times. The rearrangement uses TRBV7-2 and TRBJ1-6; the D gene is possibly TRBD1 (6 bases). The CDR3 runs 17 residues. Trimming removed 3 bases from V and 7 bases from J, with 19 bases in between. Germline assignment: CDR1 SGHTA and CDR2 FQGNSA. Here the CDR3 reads CASSFRGPGSANSPLHF. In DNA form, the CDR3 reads TGTGCCAGCAGCTTCAGGGGCCCTGGGTCGGCCAATTCACCCCTCCACTTT.

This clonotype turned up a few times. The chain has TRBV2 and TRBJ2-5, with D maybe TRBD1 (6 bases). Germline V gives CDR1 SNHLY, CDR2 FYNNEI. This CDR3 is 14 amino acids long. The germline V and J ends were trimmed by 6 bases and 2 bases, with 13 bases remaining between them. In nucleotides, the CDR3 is TGTGCCAGCAGGGGCGGACAGAGACAAGAGACCCAGTACTTC. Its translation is CASRGGQRQETQYF. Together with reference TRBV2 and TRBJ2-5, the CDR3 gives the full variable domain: EPEVTQTPSHQVTQMGQEVILRCVPISNHLYFYWYRQILGQKVEFLVSFYNNEISEKSEIFDDQFSVERPDGSNFTLKIRSTKLEDSAMYFCASRGGQRQETQYFGPGTRLLVL.

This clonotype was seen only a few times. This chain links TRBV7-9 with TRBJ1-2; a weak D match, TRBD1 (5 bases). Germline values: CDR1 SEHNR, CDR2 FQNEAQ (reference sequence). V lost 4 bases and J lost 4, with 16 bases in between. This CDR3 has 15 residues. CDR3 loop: CASSSSEGRLYGYTF. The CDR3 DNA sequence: TGTGCCAGCAGCTCGTCCGAGGGACGTCTCTATGGCTACACCTTC.

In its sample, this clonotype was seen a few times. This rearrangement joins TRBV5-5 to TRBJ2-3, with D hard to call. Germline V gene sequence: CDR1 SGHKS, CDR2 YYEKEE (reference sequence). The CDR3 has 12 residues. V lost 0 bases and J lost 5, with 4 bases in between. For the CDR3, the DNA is TGTGCCAGCAGCTTGGTATTAGATACGCAGTATTTT. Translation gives CASSLVLDTQYF.